The subject of this entry is one T cell receptor beta chain. Its target is unknown. From germline, CDR1 is MDHEN and CDR2 SYDVKM. The CDR3 runs to 16 residues. V shed 5 bases, J shed 7 bases, and the junction held 7 bases outside the gene matches. The sample comes from a study of PD-1 blockade in classical Hodgkin lymphoma. TCRdb's table, derived via immunoSEQ multiplex PCR, lists solely in-frame clones and lacks some. The sample consists of around 45,000 clones, about 90% of them appearing once. The study, taken as a whole, reports: The drivers behind the repertoire differences, possibly disease activity or prior therapy, remain undefined.

Every one of the patients relapsed after autologous stem cell transplantation (brentuximab vedotin exposure was variable). Best responses included complete response and partial response; otherwise, the best response was progressive disease. Sequenced here: peripheral blood mononuclear cells (PBMCs), sampled at baseline. The genes are TRBV28 and TRBJ2-1; 14 bases align to TRBD2. This sequence was found in a human donor with classical Hodgkin lymphoma. The CDR3 DNA is TGTGCCAGCAGTCTATTCGGGACTAGCGGGAGTAATGAGCAGTTCTTC. This sequence encodes CASSLFGTSGSNEQFF. Using reference TRBV28 and TRBJ2-1 for the parts outside the CDR3, the full variable domain is DVKVTQSSRYLVKRTGEKVFLECVQDMDHENMFWYRQDPGLGLRLIYFSYDVKMKEKGDIPEGYSVSREKKERFSLILESASTNQTSMYLCASSLFGTSGSNEQFFGPGTRLTVL.